This T cell receptor beta chain was documented in a study of monozygotic twins with inflammatory bowel disease. The CDR3 totals 15 residues. After re-calling the 5' RACE reads, TCRdb lists one entry per CDR3 protein, DNA absent. Its table records about 160,000 distinct CDR3 sequences. Source material: blood. The chain joins TRBV12-3 or TRBV12-4 to TRBJ2-1; the TCRdb call, TRBD2, lacks DNA for checking. The receptor comes from a human donor with ulcerative colitis or Crohn's disease, or a healthy co-twin of an affected twin (not recorded which). The CDR3 spells CASSLGTSGRNEQFF.